This TCR beta chain was sequenced during a study of blood T cell repertoires in COVID-19. Study as a whole: COVID-19 samples collected from the United States, Italy and Spain covered acute and convalescent phases. Nucleic acid was either cDNA or gDNA, and it came from T cells, B-cell-depleted T cells, or PBMCs.

Original analysis: It was from reference gene primer amplification that nucleated cell counts were estimated. The assay was immunoSEQ multiplex PCR, and TCRdb's table has in-frame clones only and misses some. V and J calls and clone size are as listed in that table; D and trimming were resolved from the DNA. The repertoire consists of over 70,000 clones, with around 80% occurring once and the leading ten covering more than 9%. This CDR3 has 13 residues. V lost 6 bases to trimming and J lost 8 bases, with 16 bases between them. Sequencing used peripheral blood. This chain connects TRBV12-3 or TRBV12-4 to TRBJ1-2, with D maybe TRBD1 (6 bases). The source is a man aged 55 to 70 with acute or convalescent COVID-19. The CDR3 DNA is TGTGCCAGCAGCCCGGACAGTTTCGGAGGCTACACCTTC. Translated, it gives CASSPDSFGGYTF.